Below are 19 T cell receptor beta chains sequenced from a single sample in a study of CD8+CD57+ T cells in acquired aplastic anemia. Genomic DNA acted as the template from which TCR beta VDJ combination and CDR3 sequence profiling were carried out. MiXCR, run by TCRdb on the reads, gives a single entry per CDR3 protein. The sample yields under 150,000 distinct CDR3 sequences, around two fifths seen once. Sequenced material: sorted CD4+, CD8+, or CD8+CD57+ T cells (not recorded which) from PBMCs. The receptors originated from a human donor in good health, serving as a control.

This clonotype was picked up many times. J is TRBJ1-2 and V is TRBV12-3 or TRBV12-4; D is perhaps TRBD1 (6 bases). The CDR3 is 14 amino acids. Trimming pared 0 bases from V and 6 bases from J, leaving 11 bases between. CDR3 coding DNA: TGTGCCAGCAGTTTAGCGCTGGGGGCTAATGGCTACACCTTC. Its protein product is CASSLALGANGYTF.

This clonotype appeared many times. The rearrangement uses TRBV12-3 or TRBV12-4 and TRBJ1-4, with 7 positions matching TRBD1. CDR3 length equals 13 residues. With 6 bases clipped from V and 7 bases from J, the junction kept 5 bases outside the gene matches. The CDR3 nucleotides are TGTGCCAGCAGCCCCAGGGGGTCTGAAAAACTGTTTTTT. Protein sequence: CASSPRGSEKLFF.

The chain uses TRBV29-1 and TRBJ2-3; D is possibly TRBD1 (5 bases). Germline V gene data show CDR1 as SQVTM and CDR2 as ANQGSEA. The V end lost 5 bases, the J end lost 11 bases, and 20 bases lay between the germline ends. The CDR3 totals 13 residues. CDR3 nucleotides: TGCAGCGTTCAACGACAGTCCTACAATGAGCAGTATTTT. This gives the protein CSVQRQSYNEQYF.

This clonotype was seen ten or more times. The chain has TRBV5-1 and TRBJ2-1; TRBD1 agrees at 9 bases. Germline V gene data show CDR1 as SGHRS and CDR2 as YFSETQ. This CDR3 region has 14 residues. The ends lost 0 bases at V and 7 bases at J; junction bases unmatched: 2. The chain's CDR3 is CASSLGQGGNEQFF. CDR3 DNA sequence: TGCGCCAGCAGCTTGGGACAGGGGGGGAATGAGCAGTTCTTC.

This clonotype was counted many times. The J gene is TRBJ2-2, the V gene TRBV19; TRBD1 matches at 7 bases. The ends lost 3 bases at V and 0 bases at J; junction bases unmatched: 1. CDR3 size: 15 residues. Per the germline V gene, CDR1 is LNHDA and CDR2 is SQIVND (reference sequence). Here the CDR3 DNA reads TGTGCCAGTAGTATTGACAGGGCGAACACCGGGGAGCTGTTTTTT. Residues: CASSIDRANTGELFF.

The chain uses TRBV29-1 and TRBJ2-5, with 9 bases that match TRBD1. There are 13 residues in the CDR3. V trimming: 6 bases; J trimming: 5 bases; junction bases outside the gene matches: 7. Germline loops: CDR1 SQVTM, CDR2 ANQGSEA. The DNA for the CDR3 is TGCAGCGTACCCGGGACAGGGCAGGAGACCCAGTACTTC. Protein: CSVPGTGQETQYF.

About this clonotype itself: Because the CDR3 is missing its conserved closing phenylalanine or tryptophan, this is likely a read error. This chain joins TRBV28 and TRBJ1-5; D ambiguous. The CDR3 loop spans 13 amino acids. Germline lookup yields CDR1 MDHEN and CDR2 SYDVKM. The V end lost 2 bases, the J end lost 9 bases, and 11 bases lay between the germline ends. The CDR3 DNA reads as TGTGCCAGCAGTTTAGAGGTAAACCGGCCCCAGCATTCT. Translated: CASSLEVNRPQHS.

This clonotype has a count of ten or more. The genes are TRBV6-1 and TRBJ2-2; D may be TRBD2 (5 bases). The CDR3 runs 14 residues. The V and J ends lost 3 bases and 7 bases respectively, with 12 bases between them. Germline assignment: CDR1 MNHNS and CDR2 SASEGT. CDR3 nucleotides: TGTGCCAGCAGTGAGCGGGTTCGGGACGGGGAGCTGTTTTTT. It translates to CASSERVRDGELFF.

This sequence joins TRBV19 and TRBJ1-2; the match to TRBD1 covers 9 bases. From germline, CDR1 is LNHDA and CDR2 SQIVND (reference sequence). The trim removed 6 bases at V and 2 bases at J, leaving 1 base unmatched. The CDR3 consists of 13 residues. The CDR3: CASRGTGNYGYTF. The CDR3 region has the DNA TGTGCCAGTAGGGGGACAGGGAACTATGGCTACACCTTC.

This clonotype was seen repeatedly, ten times or more. This sequence joins TRBV14 and TRBJ2-1; 12 positions match TRBD2. The germline CDR1 and CDR2 sequences are SGHDN and FVKESK. The CDR3 has 18 amino acids. Losses at the gene ends were 0 bases for V and 8 bases for J; bases not matched to a gene: 11. The CDR3 DNA follows: TGTGCCAGCAGCCAAGATAAGTTCCCTAGCGGGGGGGACCATGAGCAGTTCTTC. Its protein is CASSQDKFPSGGDHEQFF.

CDR3 nucleotides: TGTGCCAGTAGTATCTCGCAGGGGAGCTACGAGCAGTACTTC. It specifies CASSISQGSYEQYF. V gene TRBV19 combines with J gene TRBJ2-7; D perhaps matches TRBD1 (6 bases). Germline CDR1 LNHDA, CDR2 SQIVND (reference sequence). Trimming took off 3 bases at V and 3 bases at J, with 12 bases between the two ends. CDR3 length equals 14 residues.

As regards this clonotype: This CDR3 is missing its conserved last phenylalanine or tryptophan, likely due to a read error. J is TRBJ1-2 and V is TRBV3-1, with D uncertain. The CDR3 contains 15 residues. The germline gives CDR1 LGHDT, CDR2 YNNKEL (reference sequence). V gave up 0 bases and J gave up 6 bases, with 14 bases separating them. CDR3: CASSQESSVLNGYTS. DNA for the CDR3: TGTGCCAGCAGCCAAGAATCGAGTGTCTTGAATGGCTACACCTCC.

Comments on this clonotype: One base away lies a much larger clone, so this may be a sequencing read error. The J gene is TRBJ1-1, the V gene TRBV10-3; 10 bases map to TRBD1. Germline V gene lookup returns CDR1 ENHRY and CDR2 SYGVKD. The CDR3 consists of 11 residues. The CDR3 here is CASRQGAEASF. In DNA form, the CDR3 reads TGTGCCAGCAGACAGGGGGCTGAAGCTTCCTTT.

There are a few counts of this clonotype. This sequence joins TRBV2 and TRBJ2-1; 12 bases fit TRBD2. Germline V gives CDR1 SNHLY, CDR2 FYNNEI. V was clipped by 6 bases and J by 7 bases; unmatched bases: 7. The CDR3 has 15 amino acids. CDR3 region: CASSFRLAGVNEQFF. The DNA for the CDR3 is TGTGCCAGCAGCTTCCGACTAGCGGGAGTTAATGAGCAGTTCTTC.

The chain carries TRBV7-9 and TRBJ2-1, with D hard to call. Germline CDR1 and CDR2: SEHNR and FQNEAQ (reference sequence). The ends were cut back, 5 bases at V and 6 bases at J, with 8 bases in the middle. CDR3 size: 12 residues. Here the CDR3 DNA reads TGTGCCAGCAGCCTTGACATCAATGAGCAGTTCTTC. Amino acids: CASSLDINEQFF.

The chain joins TRBV19 to TRBJ1-2; a possible D gene is TRBD1 (5 bases). Per the germline V gene, CDR1 is LNHDA and CDR2 is SQIVND (reference sequence). Trimming took 4 bases from V and 0 from J, leaving 12 bases between them. The CDR3 loop spans 15 amino acids. CDR3 protein: CASSRGSAANYGYTF. The CDR3 region has the DNA TGTGCCAGTAGTAGGGGGAGTGCGGCTAACTATGGCTACACCTTC.

Only a few counts were recorded for this clonotype. The chain carries TRBV25-1 and TRBJ1-2, with TRBD1 matching 12 bases. Germline CDR1 is MGHDK and CDR2 is SYGVNS. There are 13 residues in the CDR3. V shed 6 bases, J shed 5 bases, and the junction held 1 base outside the gene matches. CDR3 protein: CASRGQGAYGYTF. The CDR3 DNA reads as TGTGCCAGCAGGGGACAGGGGGCTTATGGCTACACCTTC.

Comment on this clonotype: Being one base from a much bigger clone, this may be a read error. The J gene is TRBJ2-3, the V gene TRBV24-1; no definite D call. Germline CDR1 KGHDR, CDR2 SFDVKD. The CDR3 covers 12 residues. The CDR3 is CATSADVDTRYF. The CDR3 region has the DNA TGTGCCACCAGTGCGGATGTAGATACGCGGTATTTT.

The table lists this clonotype with many counts. The chain carries TRBV19 and TRBJ1-2, with D unresolved. Germline CDR1 is LNHDA and CDR2 is SQIVND (reference sequence). This CDR3 is 13 amino acids long. Trimming removed 7 bases at V and 4 bases at J, with 13 bases between. CDR3 coding DNA: TGTGCCAGTACCCATAGGACCCCCTATGGCTACACCTTC. Translation gives CASTHRTPYGYTF.